This T cell receptor beta chain was obtained from a study of early T cells in non-severe SARS-CoV-2 infection. Individual cDNA molecules each received unique molecular identifiers attached to them. MiXCR, applied by TCRdb to the 5' RACE reads, yields one record per CDR3 protein. The repertoire holds some 50,000 distinct CDR3 sequences, over 5% seen once, with about 4.9% in the top ten. This clonotype was seen repeatedly, ten times or more. The CDR3 contains 14 residues. CDR1 and CDR2 from the germline V gene are SGHVS and FQNEAQ. The germline V and J ends were trimmed by 0 bases and 8 bases, with 12 bases remaining between them.

V is TRBV7-8 and J is TRBJ2-3; D is unclear. The sequencing here drew on whole blood, taken at baseline. This receptor was identified in an adult who was a healthcare worker with PCR-confirmed SARS-CoV-2 infection or an uninfected control (not recorded which). In nucleotides, the CDR3 is TGTGCCAGCAGCTTAGCGTCAGGTCCGGGTACGCAGTATTTT. Translating it yields CASSLASGPGTQYF. The full variable domain, its missing parts supplied by reference TRBV7-8 and TRBJ2-3, is GAGVSQSPRYKVAKRGQDVALRCDPISGHVSLFWYQQALGQGPEFLTYFQNEAQLDKSGLPSDRFFAERPEGSVSTLKIQRTQQEDSAVYLCASSLASGPGTQYFGPGTRLTVL.